The T cell receptor (beta chain) described here comes from a study of blood T cell repertoires in COVID-19. Germline CDR1 reads LNHDA; CDR2 reads SQIVND (reference sequence). The CDR3 consists of 15 residues. V lost 4 bases and J 3 bases, leaving 13 bases between the germline ends. In the authors' workflow: How many nucleated cells were present was estimated from reference gene primer amplification. Generated by immunoSEQ multiplex PCR, the TCRdb table keeps only in-frame clones and is missing some. That table is the source of V, J and clone size, and D and trimming were worked out from the DNA. The sample has over 95,000 clones; 75% to 90% are singletons. This clone was recorded a few times.

Input material: peripheral blood. The TCR originated in a woman in her sixties with COVID-19, enrolled during active disease. The V call is TRBV19, the J call TRBJ1-3, with D tentatively TRBD1 (5 bases). Here the CDR3 DNA reads TGTGCCAGTAGTACACTCCTCGGGGGTGGAAACACCATATATTTT. Protein sequence: CASSTLLGGGNTIYF.